This T cell receptor (beta chain) came from a study of blood T cell repertoires in COVID-19 (dated by TCRdb to the early 2020s). For the wider study: Collaborator samples came from the United States, Italy and Spain and covered acute and convalescent phases of COVID-19. The material from the prospective study consisted of cDNA or gDNA derived from T cells, B-cell-depleted T cells, or PBMCs. Subjects who had been exposed to COVID-19, were actively infected with it, or had recovered from it provided the deeply sampled blood TCRbeta repertoires that made up the dataset. The repertoires were released in a freely available public database meant as a resource for research on the immune response to SARS-CoV-2. Samples came from the ongoing ImmuneRACE study (first 160 participants) plus 1,254 subjects from 6 global collaborators. A de-identified subject ID, COVID-19 status, age in years and sex were almost always included in the sample metadata. HLA class I and class II types, where available, came from metadata supplied by the sample provider rather than from assay-based typing. The study at large found these results: Clinical and demographic metadata were provided uncurated, with the amount varying by source and participant.

Each collaborating institution followed its own protocols to collect whole blood in K2EDTA tubes. For TCRbeta analysis, collaborator samples were shipped as frozen whole blood, as isolated PBMCs, or as DNA extracted from either sample type. The immunoSEQ Assay, a bias-controlled multiplex PCR, was used to amplify TCRbeta CDR3 regions from genomic DNA. In the authors' own workflow: The number of nucleated cells in each sample was estimated from the amplification of reference gene primers within the assay. To quantify the absolute abundance of each unique TCRbeta CDR3 rearrangement, sequence reads were collapsed and filtered. Productive Simpson clonality was computed per sample as the square root of Simpson's diversity index over productive rearrangements. As stored in TCRdb, this immuneACCESS dataset retains in-frame rearrangements with V and J assigned. A fraction of the clones does not appear; measured against another copy, unresolved V genes explain less than half of the discrepancy, and the remainder lacks a known reason. Clone size and the V and J calls come from that table; the DNA yielded D and trimming. The sample table contains about 200,000 clones; only one count was recorded for about 77% of them. The ten top clones hold about 2.8% of the sample.

In the case of this clone: Its binding antigen is unknown. The sample holds no much larger clone one base away, and base qualities are not on file.

The germline V gene (reference sequence) sets CDR1 to LGHDT and CDR2 to YNNKEL. After removal of 4 bases from V and 2 bases from J, the junction retains 4 bases not matched to a gene. CDR3 length: 16 amino acids, cysteine to phenylalanine. Just the 48-base CDR3 DNA is kept, in frame starting at base 1. Rearrangement joined TRBV3-1 (or the pseudogene TRBV3-2) to TRBJ1-6; a stretch of 8 junction bases matches TRBD1. The sample consisted of peripheral blood. The clonotype was recovered from a woman older than 75 with active or convalescent COVID-19. The base sequence is TGTGCCAGCAGCCCCACGGGACAGGCCTATAATTCACCCCTCCACTTT. Translated, it gives CASSPTGQAYNSPLHF.